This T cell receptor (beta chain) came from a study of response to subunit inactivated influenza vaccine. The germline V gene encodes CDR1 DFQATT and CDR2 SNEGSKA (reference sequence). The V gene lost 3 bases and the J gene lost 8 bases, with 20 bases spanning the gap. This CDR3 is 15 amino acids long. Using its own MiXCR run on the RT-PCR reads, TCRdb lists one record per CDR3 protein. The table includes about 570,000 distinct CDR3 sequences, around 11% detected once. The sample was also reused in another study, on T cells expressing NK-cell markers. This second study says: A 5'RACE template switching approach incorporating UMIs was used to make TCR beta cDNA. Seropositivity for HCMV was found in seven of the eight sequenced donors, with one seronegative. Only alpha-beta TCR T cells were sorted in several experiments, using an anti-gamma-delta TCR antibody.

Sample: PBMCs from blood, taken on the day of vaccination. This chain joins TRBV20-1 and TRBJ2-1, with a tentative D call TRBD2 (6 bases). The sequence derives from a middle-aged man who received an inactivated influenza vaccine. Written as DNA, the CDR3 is TGCAGTGCTAGGGACACCCAACGGGGGAAGGATGAGCAGTTCTTC. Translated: CSARDTQRGKDEQFF.